This paragraph reports one T cell receptor beta chain. The target antigen is unknown. Clones were sequenced by immunoSEQ multiplex PCR, and TCRdb holds only the in-frame ones, with some missing. Of over 110,000 clones in the sample, roughly 88% were seen once. These data come from a study of T cell responses to AZD1222 COVID-19 vaccine. Study findings and constraints: Baseline seropositivity characterized only a handful of AZD1222 recipients. Possibly, clonal diversity was underestimated; donors were largely white British and included more females. With dominance at 160-218 and 743-854, vaccine-associated CD4 TCRs spanned spike.

The CDR3 is made up of 13 amino acids. Germline CDR1 reads LNHDA; CDR2 reads SQIVND (reference sequence). Trimming cost V 2 bases and J 7 bases; bases outside gene matches: 4. The sample was peripheral blood, taken 28 days after the second AZD1222 dose. The V call is TRBV19, the J call TRBJ1-1; TRBD1 agrees at 7 bases. The TCR comes from an adult who received the AZD1222 COVID-19 vaccine. The CDR3 loop reads CASSIQRDSEAFF. CDR3 bases: TGTGCCAGTAGTATACAACGGGACAGTGAAGCTTTCTTT.